Below, 21 T cell receptor beta chains from the same sample are listed, as sequenced in a study of blood T cell repertoires in COVID-19. Measured with immunoSEQ multiplex PCR; TCRdb has only the in-frame clones, and not every one. The sample gives 200,000 to 250,000 clones, nearly 90% of which show up once; roughly 16% is in the top ten. The sample consisted of PBMCs or T cells enriched from blood (not recorded which). The origin of the receptors is a man aged 25 to 45 who had been exposed to COVID-19.

The chain combines TRBV29-1 with TRBJ2-7; 7 bases line up with TRBD1. Trimming removed 2 bases from V and 6 bases from J; junction bases left unmatched: 10. CDR3 length: 14 amino acids. Germline assignment: CDR1 SQVTM and CDR2 ANQGSEA. CDR3 sequence (DNA): TGCAGCGTTGAAATCATCCAGGGGGAAGGCGAGCAGTACTTC. Translated: CSVEIIQGEGEQYF.

The rearrangement uses TRBV6-1 and TRBJ2-3, with 10 bases fitting TRBD2. The J segment lost 4 bases and the V segment lost 0 bases, leaving 7 bases of the junction unmatched. The CDR3 has 17 amino acids. Germline V gene lookup returns CDR1 MNHNS and CDR2 SASEGT. The CDR3 DNA sequence: TGTGCCAGCAGTGAAGCACCAAGCGGGGGGGGATCAGATACGCAGTATTTT. This encodes CASSEAPSGGGSDTQYF.

J is TRBJ2-7 and V is TRBV7-2; D is ambiguous. V was shortened by 1 base and J by 7 bases, with 8 bases between the two germline ends. The CDR3 is 12 amino acids. Germline CDR1 SGHTA, CDR2 FQGNSA. CDR3: CASSLETQEQYF. The CDR3 coding sequence is TGTGCCAGCAGCTTAGAAACCCAGGAGCAGTACTTC.

The V call is TRBV4-1, the J call TRBJ1-2, with 7 bases identical to TRBD1. The junction had 5 bases not matched to a gene; V was cut back by 4 bases and J by 6 bases. The CDR3 runs 13 residues. CDR1 is MGHRA and CDR2 is YSYEKL in the germline V gene. DNA for the CDR3: TGCGCCAGCAGCCTCGGACAGGACCATGGCTACACCTTC. It yields the protein CASSLGQDHGYTF.

As for this clone: The junction does not match germline at one end; this may be a read error. CDR3 nucleotides: TGTGCCAGCAGTTTTCGGGGGTATGACTACACCTTC. Translated, it gives CASSFRGYDYTF. V and J are TRBV28 and TRBJ1-2; the D gene is possibly TRBD1 (5 bases). The CDR3 has 12 amino acids. Germline CDR1 MDHEN, CDR2 SYDVKM.

V usage is TRBV4-1 and J usage is TRBJ1-4, with TRBD1 as a possible D gene (5 bases). Per germline, CDR1 MGHRA and CDR2 YSYEKL. V gave up 1 base and J gave up 6 bases, with 12 bases separating them. The CDR3 covers 15 residues. The CDR3 reads CASSQGAGRDEKLFF. The CDR3 region has the DNA TGCGCCAGCAGCCAAGGTGCAGGGAGGGATGAAAAACTGTTTTTT.

This chain joins TRBV6-4 and TRBJ2-3; D call uncertain. V lost 4 bases and J 0 bases, leaving 8 bases between the germline ends. CDR3 length: 14 residues. Looked up from germline, CDR1 is MRHNA and CDR2 is SNTAGT. CDR3 sequence: CASSVGTSTDTQYF. DNA of the CDR3: TGTGCCAGCAGTGTGGGCACTAGCACAGATACGCAGTATTTT.

This rearrangement joins TRBV4-3 to TRBJ1-5, with unresolved D. The CDR3 is 17 residues long. Trimming removed 3 bases from V and 2 bases from J, with 17 bases in between. Germline V gene data show CDR1 as LGHNA and CDR2 as YSLEER. DNA for the CDR3: TGCGCCAGCAGCCACTCCCCGATGGGAGGAGGCAATCAGCCCCAGCATTTT. This sequence encodes CASSHSPMGGGNQPQHF.

This chain uses TRBV7-2 with TRBJ2-2; no clear D gene. CDR3 length equals 13 residues. V was shortened by 2 bases and J by 5 bases, with 6 bases between the two germline ends. The germline V gene has CDR1 SGHTA and CDR2 FQGNSA. The CDR3 sequence is CASSLPSTGELFF. The DNA for the CDR3 is TGTGCCAGCAGCTTACCCTCTACCGGGGAGCTGTTTTTT.

CDR3 in DNA: TGTGCCAGCAGCCTTAATGGACAGGGTGGCTACACCTTC. Encoded protein: CASSLNGQGGYTF. The chain recombines TRBV7-9 with TRBJ1-2, with 8 bases identical to TRBD1. CDR1 SEHNR and CDR2 FQNEAQ come from the germline V gene (reference sequence). The trim removed 5 bases at V and 7 bases at J, leaving 6 bases unmatched. CDR3 length: 13 residues.

The chain joins TRBV5-5 to TRBJ1-2; TRBD1 might be the D (5 bases). V was cut by 0 bases and J by 5 bases, with 17 bases left in between. Germline values: CDR1 SGHKS, CDR2 YYEKEE (reference sequence). The CDR3 is 16 amino acids. This CDR3 is CASSLANSQGLYGYTF. DNA of the CDR3: TGTGCCAGCAGCTTGGCCAATAGTCAGGGTTTATATGGCTACACCTTC.

This chain uses TRBV19 with TRBJ2-3; D remains ambiguous. CDR1 is LNHDA, CDR2 SQIVND, per germline (reference sequence). V was clipped by 3 bases and J by 5 bases, with 3 bases between them. The CDR3 is 11 residues long. The CDR3: CASSILDTQYF. Written as DNA, the CDR3 is TGTGCCAGTAGTATCTTAGATACGCAGTATTTT.

The chain combines TRBV3-1 (or the pseudogene TRBV3-2) with TRBJ2-6; the match to TRBD2 covers 9 bases. CDR3 length: 20 residues. The V and J ends lost 4 bases and 0 bases, in that order; junction bases with no gene match: 13. Germline values: CDR1 LGHDT, CDR2 YNNKEL (reference sequence). CDR3 nucleotides: TGTGCCAGCAGCCCACCGCCGTCAGCGGGGGGCTCCTCTGGGGCCAACGTCCTGACTTTC. Amino acids: CASSPPPSAGGSSGANVLTF.

The chain carries TRBV27 and TRBJ2-1; maybe TRBD1 (5 bases). Germline CDR1 MNHEY, CDR2 SMNVEV (reference sequence). The CDR3 length is 15 residues. The V end was cut by 5 bases, the J end by 1 base, with 12 bases between. For the CDR3, the DNA is TGTGCCAGCAGTCCTCGCAGGGAATCCTACAATGAGCAGTTCTTC. Translation gives CASSPRRESYNEQFF.

The chain carries TRBV3-1 (or the pseudogene TRBV3-2) and TRBJ2-7, with 8 bases that match TRBD1. Trimming took 1 base from V and 6 from J; bases not matched to a gene: 8. The CDR3 extends over 15 amino acids. Per germline, CDR1 LGHDT and CDR2 YNNKEL (reference sequence). The CDR3 DNA reads as TGTGCCAGCAGCCAAGGATACAGGGGGATTGGCGAGCAGTACTTC. It encodes CASSQGYRGIGEQYF.

A few counts support this clone. The DNA of the CDR3 is TGCGCCAGCAGCTTAACTTCCTACGAGCAGTACTTC. Amino acid sequence: CASSLTSYEQYF. The chain recombines TRBV5-1 with TRBJ2-7, with D uncertain. V was pared by 2 bases and J by 1 base, with 4 bases between. The germline gives CDR1 SGHRS, CDR2 YFSETQ. The CDR3 totals 12 residues.

The gene calls are TRBV29-1 and TRBJ2-3; the match to TRBD1 covers 7 bases. V gave up 7 bases and J gave up 4 bases; unmatched junction bases: 5. The V gene's germline CDR1 is SQVTM and CDR2 ANQGSEA. This CDR3 spans 12 amino acids. The CDR3: CSGDQGADTQYF. Here the CDR3 DNA reads TGCAGCGGGGACCAGGGGGCAGATACGCAGTATTTT.

V gene TRBV25-1 combines with J gene TRBJ2-7; D may be TRBD1 (6 bases). The germline V gene has CDR1 MGHDK and CDR2 SYGVNS. The CDR3 runs 13 residues. V lost 2 bases and J 9 bases, leaving 14 bases between the germline ends. The CDR3 DNA reads TGTGCCAGCAGTGAAGCAAGGGGGAGTTGGCAGTACTTC. Translating gives CASSEARGSWQYF.

The chain carries TRBV4-3 and TRBJ2-2; D uncertain. CDR1 LGHNA and CDR2 YSLEER come from the germline V gene. CDR3 length: 13 residues. V lost 1 base to trimming and J lost 4 bases, with 4 bases between them. In nucleotides, the CDR3 is TGCGCCAGCAGCCAAGGGCTCACCGGGGAGCTGTTTTTT. This encodes CASSQGLTGELFF.

Only one count was recorded for this clone. The chain recombines TRBV7-9 with TRBJ1-2; D not resolved. V dropped 5 bases and J dropped 3 bases, with 7 bases sitting between them. Per the germline V gene, CDR1 is SEHNR and CDR2 is FQNEAQ (reference sequence). There are 12 residues in the CDR3. The CDR3 is CASSPRDYGYTF. CDR3 nucleotides: TGTGCCAGCAGCCCCCGCGACTATGGCTACACCTTC.

The genes are TRBV7-9 and TRBJ1-3; TRBD1 might be the D (5 bases). The germline CDR1 and CDR2 sequences are SEHNR and FQNEAQ (reference sequence). The CDR3 extends over 16 amino acids. V shed 0 bases and J shed 4 bases, with 13 bases lying between them. CDR3 DNA sequence: TGTGCCAGCAGCTTAGCGAACAGGCCTGGGGGAAACACCATATATTTT. It specifies CASSLANRPGGNTIYF.